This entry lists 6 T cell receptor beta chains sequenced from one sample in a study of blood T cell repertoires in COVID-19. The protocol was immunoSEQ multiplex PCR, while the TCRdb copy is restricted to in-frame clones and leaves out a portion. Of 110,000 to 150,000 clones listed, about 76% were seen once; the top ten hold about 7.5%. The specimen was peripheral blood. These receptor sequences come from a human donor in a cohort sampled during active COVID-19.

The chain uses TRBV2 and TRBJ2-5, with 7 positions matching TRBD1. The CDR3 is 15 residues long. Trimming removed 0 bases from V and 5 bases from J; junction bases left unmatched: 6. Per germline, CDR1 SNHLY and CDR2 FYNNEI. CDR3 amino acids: CASSEAQGVLETQYF. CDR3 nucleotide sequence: TGTGCCAGCAGTGAAGCGCAGGGGGTTCTGGAGACCCAGTACTTC.

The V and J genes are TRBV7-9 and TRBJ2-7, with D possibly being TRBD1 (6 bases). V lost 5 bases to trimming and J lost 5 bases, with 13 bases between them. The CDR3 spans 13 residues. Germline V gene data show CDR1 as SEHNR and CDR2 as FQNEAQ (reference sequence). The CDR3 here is CASSVQGAHEQYF. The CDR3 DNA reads TGTGCCAGCAGCGTACAGGGTGCCCACGAGCAGTACTTC.

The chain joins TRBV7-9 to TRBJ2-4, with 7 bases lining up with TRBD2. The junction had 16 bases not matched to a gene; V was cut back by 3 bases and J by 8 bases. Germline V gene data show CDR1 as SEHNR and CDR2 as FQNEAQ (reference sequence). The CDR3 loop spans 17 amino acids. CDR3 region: CASSLQVKGRGHDIQYF. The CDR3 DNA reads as TGTGCCAGCAGCTTGCAAGTAAAGGGGAGGGGTCACGACATTCAGTACTTC.

CDR3: CASSVGWGENTEAFF. The CDR3 bases are TGCGCCAGCAGCGTCGGGTGGGGAGAGAACACTGAAGCTTTCTTT. The genes are TRBV5-1 and TRBJ1-1, with D unresolved. This CDR3 comprises 15 residues. V lost 4 bases, J lost 1 base, and 14 bases lay in between. CDR1 and CDR2 from the germline V gene are SGHRS and YFSETQ.

Here the CDR3 reads CASSQGGRGSPLHF. CDR3 DNA sequence: TGTGCCAGCAGCCAGGGGGGTCGGGGTTCACCCCTCCACTTT. The chain employs TRBV7-9 and TRBJ1-6; 7 positions agree with TRBD1. V was clipped by 5 bases and J by 9 bases; unmatched bases: 7. The CDR3 spans 14 residues. Per the germline V gene, CDR1 is SEHNR and CDR2 is FQNEAQ (reference sequence).

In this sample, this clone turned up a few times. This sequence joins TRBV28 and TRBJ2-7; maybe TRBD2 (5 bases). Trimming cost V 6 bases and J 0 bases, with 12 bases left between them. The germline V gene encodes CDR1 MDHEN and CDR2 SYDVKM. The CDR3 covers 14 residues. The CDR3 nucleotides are TGTGCCAGCAGCCCGCGGGCGTCCTCCTACGAGCAGTACTTC. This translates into CASSPRASSYEQYF.